Each of the 29 T cell receptor beta chains below was sequenced from the same sample in a study of blood T cell repertoires in COVID-19. Data came from immunoSEQ multiplex PCR; TCRdb stores just in-frame clones and leaves some out. The table records 14,000 or so clones, under 90% of them present only once. The sequenced material came from peripheral blood. These receptors originate from an older woman with acute or convalescent COVID-19.

This clone turned up a few times. V gene TRBV9 combines with J gene TRBJ2-1; D gene uncertain. From germline, CDR1 is SGDLS and CDR2 YYNGEE. V shed 3 bases and J shed 7 bases, with 14 bases lying between them. The CDR3 spans 14 residues. CDR3: CASSALPTGNEQFF. CDR3 DNA: TGTGCCAGCAGCGCCCTTCCGACCGGGAATGAGCAGTTCTTC.

The chain recombines TRBV5-1 with TRBJ2-5, with 13 bases matching TRBD2. Per germline, CDR1 SGHRS and CDR2 YFSETQ. The CDR3 is 15 amino acids. With 4 bases clipped from V and 5 bases from J, the junction kept 5 bases outside the gene matches. The CDR3 is CASSRTSGGWETQYF. The CDR3 DNA reads TGCGCCAGCAGCCGGACTAGCGGGGGTTGGGAGACCCAGTACTTC.

The V call is TRBV27, the J call TRBJ2-5, with 12 bases fitting TRBD2. The length of the CDR3 is 16 residues. Germline V gene lookup returns CDR1 MNHEY and CDR2 SMNVEV (reference sequence). Germline trimming cut 6 bases from V and 5 bases from J; bases unmatched to any gene: 10. The DNA of the CDR3 is TGTGCCAGCAGCGAGTGGCTAGCGGGAGGGAAGGAGACCCAGTACTTC. It yields the protein CASSEWLAGGKETQYF.

This chain connects TRBV9 to TRBJ1-1; 9 nucleotides align to TRBD1. Germline V gene data show CDR1 as SGDLS and CDR2 as YYNGEE. With 0 bases clipped from V and 9 bases from J, the junction kept 9 bases outside the gene matches. The CDR3 consists of 15 residues. The CDR3 here is CASSVGPGQGTKAFF. The CDR3 DNA reads TGTGCCAGCAGCGTAGGACCGGGACAGGGAACAAAAGCTTTCTTT.

This clone was counted a few times. The chain is built from TRBV5-8 and TRBJ1-3; D ambiguous. The V and J ends lost 3 bases and 2 bases respectively, with 6 bases between them. The CDR3 contains 13 residues. Germline V lookup: CDR1 SGHTS, CDR2 YDEGEE. CDR3 protein: CASSSGPGNTIYF. DNA for the CDR3: TGTGCCAGCAGCTCTGGCCCTGGAAACACCATATATTTT.

This CDR3 is CATSELNTGELFF. In nucleotides, the CDR3 is TGTGCCACCAGCGAGCTGAACACCGGGGAGCTGTTTTTT. The chain is built from TRBV15 and TRBJ2-2; the D is unclear. V dropped 5 bases and J dropped 1 base, with 5 bases sitting between them. Germline CDR1 reads LNHNV; CDR2 reads YYDKDF (reference sequence). The CDR3 is made up of 13 amino acids.

V gene TRBV29-1 combines with J gene TRBJ1-3, with 9 bases aligning to TRBD1. Trimming at V came to 4 bases and at J to 7 bases, leaving 8 bases not matched to a gene. The CDR3 runs to 14 residues. Germline V gene sequence: CDR1 SQVTM, CDR2 ANQGSEA. As DNA, the CDR3 is TGCAGCGTTGGGGGCCTGACAGGGGGGAACACCATATATTTT. Translation: CSVGGLTGGNTIYF.

The chain joins TRBV24-1 to TRBJ2-5, with 8 nucleotides matching TRBD2. J was trimmed by 5 bases and V by 2 bases; bases with no gene match: 6. The CDR3 has 15 residues. Germline assignment: CDR1 KGHDR and CDR2 SFDVKD. In nucleotides, the CDR3 is TGTGCCACCAGTGATTGGAGCGGGGGTCGGGAGACCCAGTACTTC. It is translated as CATSDWSGGRETQYF.

This clone was detected only a few times. This chain joins TRBV9 and TRBJ2-5; D possibly corresponds to TRBD2 (7 bases). Germline CDR1 SGDLS, CDR2 YYNGEE. Trimming removed 7 bases at V and 1 base at J, with 14 bases between. The CDR3 loop spans 14 amino acids. CDR3 sequence reads: CASSQGGVQETQYF. DNA of the CDR3: TGTGCCAGCTCCCAAGGGGGGGTCCAAGAGACCCAGTACTTC.

V and J are TRBV27 and TRBJ2-7; D might be TRBD2 (5 bases). The germline gives CDR1 MNHEY, CDR2 SMNVEV (reference sequence). The CDR3 covers 11 residues. Trimming took off 5 bases at V and 9 bases at J, with 11 bases between the two ends. This chain's CDR3 is CASSPGERQYF. CDR3 coding DNA: TGTGCCAGCAGTCCCGGGGAACGGCAGTACTTC.

The J gene is TRBJ2-7, the V gene TRBV7-6; D might be TRBD1 (6 bases). CDR1 is SGHVS and CDR2 is FNYEAQ in the germline V gene. The CDR3 contains 14 residues. V was trimmed by 4 bases and J by 5 bases, leaving 15 bases between them. This CDR3 reads CASSSTGTSDEQYF. The CDR3 nucleotides read TGTGCCAGCAGCTCTACCGGGACATCGGACGAGCAGTACTTC. Variable domain in full (rest from reference TRBV7-6 and TRBJ2-7): GAGVSQSPRYKVTKRGQDVALRCDPISGHVSLYWYRQALGQGPEFLTYFNYEAQQDKSGLPNDRFSAERPEGSISTLTIQRTEQRDSAMYRCASSSTGTSDEQYFGPGTRLTVT.

This chain uses TRBV6-5 with TRBJ1-6; D may be TRBD1 (6 bases). V lost 5 bases and J 10 bases, leaving 12 bases between the germline ends. This CDR3 has 13 residues. The germline V gene has CDR1 MNHEY and CDR2 SVGAGI. CDR3 in amino acids: CASSQQGRSPLHF. The CDR3 region has the DNA TGTGCCAGCAGTCAACAGGGCCGGTCACCCCTCCACTTT.

This chain joins TRBV19 and TRBJ2-1, with D possibly matching TRBD1 (6 bases). Germline CDR1 reads LNHDA; CDR2 reads SQIVND (reference sequence). The V end was cut by 3 bases, the J end by 12 bases, with 15 bases between. The CDR3 runs 13 residues. The DNA of the CDR3 is TGTGCCAGTAGTATTATTTCTGGGGGCGGGCAGTTCTTC. It is translated as CASSIISGGGQFF.

This clone was seen a single time. In the same sample, other DNA sequences code for this CDR3. This chain links TRBV5-1 with TRBJ1-4; 8 nucleotides match TRBD1. The CDR3 is 14 residues long. J gave up 8 bases and V 0 bases, and 3 bases lay outside the gene matches. Per germline, CDR1 SGHRS and CDR2 YFSETQ. This CDR3 reads CASSLGQGSEKLFF. The DNA of the CDR3 is TGCGCCAGCAGCTTGGGACAGGGGAGCGAAAAACTGTTTTTT.

The chain is built from TRBV7-9 and TRBJ1-1; D remains unclear. This CDR3 comprises 17 residues. Germline CDR1 and CDR2: SEHNR and FQNEAQ (reference sequence). Trimming removed 4 bases at V and 4 bases at J, with 22 bases between. The CDR3 DNA sequence: TGTGCCAGCAGCTCGTCAGCCCCCCTACGACGGGGCACTGAAGCTTTCTTT. Amino acid sequence: CASSSSAPLRRGTEAFF. Variable domain in full (rest from reference TRBV7-9 and TRBJ1-1): DTGVSQNPRHKITKRGQNVTFRCDPISEHNRLYWYRQTLGQGPEFLTYFQNEAQLEKSRLLSDRFSAERPKGSFSTLEIQRTEQGDSAMYLCASSSSAPLRRGTEAFFGQGTRLTVV.

The chain carries TRBV7-2 and TRBJ2-3, with TRBD2 identical over 11 bases. CDR1 is SGHTA, CDR2 FQGNSA, per germline. The ends lost 5 bases at V and 4 bases at J; junction bases unmatched: 14. The CDR3 loop spans 18 amino acids. The CDR3 coding sequence is TGTGCCAGCAGCCCAAGGACTAGCGGGCCTTGGGGCTCAGATACGCAGTATTTT. Translating it yields CASSPRTSGPWGSDTQYF.

This chain connects TRBV5-6 to TRBJ1-2; no clear D gene. The CDR3 is made up of 14 amino acids. The V gene lost 1 base and the J gene lost 2 bases, with 9 bases spanning the gap. Germline CDR1 SGHDT, CDR2 YYEEEE. CDR3 residues: CASSLFPGNYGYTF. The CDR3 DNA sequence: TGTGCCAGCAGCTTGTTCCCGGGGAACTATGGCTACACCTTC.

This chain joins TRBV7-6 and TRBJ1-1, with D uncertain. Trimming took off 0 bases at V and 9 bases at J, with 11 bases between the two ends. This CDR3 spans 13 amino acids. CDR1 SGHVS and CDR2 FNYEAQ come from the germline V gene. In DNA form, the CDR3 reads TGTGCCAGCAGCTTAGCGCGAGGGAATCAAGCTTTCTTT. Translating gives CASSLARGNQAFF.

CDR3 nucleotide sequence: TGTGCCACCAGCAGAGGTGGGGGGGGATATTTGGCGTATGGCTACACCTTC. Translating it yields CATSRGGGGYLAYGYTF. The rearrangement links TRBV15 to TRBJ1-2; perhaps TRBD1 as D (5 bases). The CDR3 contains 17 residues. V was shortened by 1 base and J by 5 bases, with 20 bases between the two germline ends. Germline V gene data show CDR1 as LNHNV and CDR2 as YYDKDF (reference sequence). Looking up the rest from reference TRBV15 and TRBJ1-2 gives the full variable domain: DAMVIQNPRYQVTQFGKPVTLSCSQTLNHNVMYWYQQKSSQAPKLLFHYYDKDFNNEADTPDNFQSRRPNTSFCFLDIRSPGLGDTAMYLCATSRGGGGYLAYGYTFGSGTRLTVV.

This clone was found once. The gene calls are TRBV6-2 or TRBV6-3 and TRBJ1-5; TRBD1 is a possible D gene (5 bases). The V end was cut by 6 bases, the J end by 2 bases, with 11 bases between. CDR3 length: 14 residues. The germline gives CDR1 MNHEY, CDR2 SVGEGT. The CDR3 bases are TGTGCCAGCAGCCATGGAGGGGGCAATCAGCCCCAGCATTTT. Translated: CASSHGGGNQPQHF.

J is TRBJ1-1 and V is TRBV6-5; no firm D call. Germline V lookup: CDR1 MNHEY, CDR2 SVGAGI. The CDR3 is made up of 15 amino acids. Between the trimmed V and J ends, which lost 7 bases and 5 bases, there was a span of 20 bases. In DNA form, the CDR3 reads TGTGCCAGCACCCACATCTTTCCTAGCGGAACTGAAGCTTTCTTT. This codes for CASTHIFPSGTEAFF.

The J gene is TRBJ1-1, the V gene TRBV5-1; tentatively, D is TRBD1 (6 bases). The CDR3 is made up of 15 amino acids. Per germline, CDR1 SGHRS and CDR2 YFSETQ. The V gene lost 0 bases and the J gene lost 1 base, with 10 bases spanning the gap. The CDR3 nucleotides are TGCGCCAGCAGCTTGGAGGGGGAGCCGAACACTGAAGCTTTCTTT. This translates into CASSLEGEPNTEAFF.

The chain couples TRBV28 to TRBJ2-7; 10 nucleotides agree with TRBD1. The V and J ends lost 6 bases and 5 bases, in that order; junction bases with no gene match: 7. Germline assignment: CDR1 MDHEN and CDR2 SYDVKM. This CDR3 region has 14 residues. The CDR3 nucleotides read TGTGCCAGCAGCCAGGGGGGACAGGGGAACGAGCAGTACTTC. This encodes CASSQGGQGNEQYF.

The chain combines TRBV11-2 with TRBJ2-1; 8 bases match TRBD1. This CDR3 is 15 amino acids long. Germline V gene data show CDR1 as SGHAT and CDR2 as FQNNGV. Trimming removed 5 bases from V and 6 bases from J; junction bases left unmatched: 9. The CDR3 loop reads CASSAQGASGNEQFF. The CDR3 coding sequence is TGTGCCAGCAGCGCCCAGGGGGCGAGTGGCAATGAGCAGTTCTTC.

V and J are TRBV11-2 and TRBJ1-2; no clear D. V was trimmed by 8 bases and J by 2 bases, leaving 18 bases between them. CDR1 SGHAT and CDR2 FQNNGV come from the germline V gene. The CDR3 contains 15 residues. The CDR3 here is CASAETTVLNYGYTF. CDR3 coding DNA: TGTGCCAGCGCCGAGACCACAGTCCTCAACTATGGCTACACCTTC.

The sample holds a few counts of this clone. The gene calls are TRBV5-6 and TRBJ1-1; TRBD1 matches 7 bases. Per the germline V gene, CDR1 is SGHDT and CDR2 is YYEEEE. V was pared by 1 base and J by 2 bases, with 5 bases of the junction left unmatched. The CDR3 has 15 amino acids. CDR3 sequence (DNA): TGTGCCAGCAGCTTGCTTGGGACAGTCAACACTGAAGCTTTCTTT. Translation gives CASSLLGTVNTEAFF.

V gene TRBV6-5 combines with J gene TRBJ2-1, with TRBD1 matching over 10 bases. The CDR3 runs 14 residues. Germline V CDR1 and CDR2: MNHEY, SVGAGI. The junction had 7 bases not matched to a gene; V was cut back by 5 bases and J by 9 bases. CDR3 sequence: CASSHGQGVGEQFF. In DNA form, the CDR3 reads TGTGCCAGCAGTCATGGACAGGGGGTGGGTGAGCAGTTCTTC.

The chain couples TRBV9 to TRBJ2-4; D is possibly TRBD2 (6 bases). The CDR3 runs 16 residues. In germline, CDR1 is SGDLS, CDR2 YYNGEE. The V end was cut by 0 bases, the J end by 9 bases, with 19 bases between. CDR3 loop: CASSVEGGGGEFIQYF. The CDR3 DNA is TGTGCCAGCAGCGTAGAGGGAGGAGGCGGCGAGTTCATTCAGTACTTC.

The V call is TRBV7-8, the J call TRBJ1-2; the match to TRBD1 covers 7 bases. Germline CDR1 reads SGHVS; CDR2 reads FQNEAQ. The V and J ends lost 5 bases and 4 bases, in that order; junction bases with no gene match: 10. The CDR3 totals 15 residues. The CDR3 nucleotides read TGTGCCAGCAGCCCCCGACAGGGTTGGAGCTATGGCTACACCTTC. As protein: CASSPRQGWSYGYTF.